The source of this T cell receptor (beta chain) is a study of blood T cells in healthy people across ages. This clonotype was seen a few times. A second about 7 to 11 cycle PCR used barcoded and J-beta primers. All cDNA molecules were each tagged by a template-switch adaptor with 12 random nucleotides. One entry per CDR3 protein results from TCRdb running MiXCR on the 5' RACE reads. The table lists hundreds of thousands of distinct CDR3 sequences, nearly 60% of them singletons, with about 20% in the top ten. The sample was blood. This receptor was taken from a man younger than 40 in good health.

The CDR3 spells CASSLVSGNSGANVLTF. The CDR3, as DNA: TGTGCCAGCAGCTTGGTGTCAGGGAACTCTGGGGCCAACGTCCTGACTTTC. The chain recombines TRBV5-6 with TRBJ2-6; tentatively, D is TRBD1 (5 bases). Trimming shortened V by 0 bases and J by 0 bases, and 10 bases separated the two germline ends. Per germline, CDR1 SGHDT and CDR2 YYEEEE. The CDR3 runs to 17 residues. Looking up the rest from reference TRBV5-6 and TRBJ2-6 gives the full variable domain: DAGVTQSPTHLIKTRGQQVTLRCSPKSGHDTVSWYQQALGQGPQFIFQYYEEEERQRGNFPDRFSGHQFPNYSSELNVNALLLGDSALYLCASSLVSGNSGANVLTFGAGSRLTVL.